The clone carrying this TCR beta chain was observed a few times. Its specificity is unknown. This sample was included in a study of T cell repertoires in cytomegalovirus infection. Study-level background: CMV infection together with matching HLA type was indicated by public TCR beta signatures.

Each CDR3 protein is one row after TCRdb ran MiXCR on the reads. This sample has 750,000 to 900,000 distinct CDR3 sequences, with 25% to 35% found just once. The CDR3 length is 14 residues. The germline gives CDR1 SEHNR, CDR2 FQNEAQ (reference sequence). The V and J ends lost 4 bases and 1 base respectively, with 10 bases between them. General study results and limits: What dominated the ex vivo response were HLA-C-restricted CMV-specific TCR beta clonotypes.

The receptor comes from a human donor in good health (CMV status not recorded). Some clones in this sample may be carry-over from other donors' samples. This chain connects TRBV7-9 to TRBJ1-1; D uncertain. Sequenced here: cultured CD8+ T cells from PBMCs, sampled from culture after CMV antigen stimulation. The CDR3 reads CASSYITENTEAFF. CDR3 nucleotide sequence: TGTGCCAGCAGCTATATCACAGAGAACACTGAAGCTTTCTTT.